This TCR beta chain was sequenced for a study of OX40 agonist ivuxolimab in advanced cancers. This CDR3 is built from 15 residues. Germline V gene lookup returns CDR1 MGHDK and CDR2 SYGVNS. V gave up 3 bases and J gave up 5 bases, with 17 bases separating them. Clones were sequenced by immunoSEQ multiplex PCR, and TCRdb holds only the in-frame ones, with some missing. Seen here are about 44,000 clones, 70% to 90% observed once, and the top ten hold around half. This clone was detected once. J is TRBJ2-7 and V is TRBV25-1; TRBD1 or TRBD2 may be the D gene (5 bases each). This sample comprised CD4+ or CD8+ T cells sorted from blood, obtained in a trial of the OX40 agonist ivuxolimab. This clonotype was sampled from an adult with an advanced solid tumor such as melanoma, head and neck, liver or kidney cancer. The CDR3 nucleotides read TGTGCCAGCAGTGATGGGGTCCGGGGCCCCCACGAGCAGTACTTC. Translated: CASSDGVRGPHEQYF.